This record concerns one TCR beta chain sequence. In this sample, this clonotype turned up many times. Which antigen it targets is not known. Base qualities are not provided; no much larger clone lies one nucleotide away. These data come from a study of T-cell reconstitution after alpha-beta-depleted transplantation in children (dated by TCRdb to about 2016). About the full investigation: Using TCR repertoire profiling, the study followed T-cell immune reconstitution in a quantitative way in children after TCRalphabeta/CD19-depleted allogeneic hematopoietic cell transplantation.

The library was prepared using PCR. TCRdb names Illumina HiSeq 2500 as the instrument used. TCR library preparation used molecular barcoding, with unique molecular identifiers applied to normalize quantification of the TCRbeta repertoire. TCRdb ran its own pipeline on the public reads, namely fastp trimming at Q25 and MiXCR clone calling, and kept in-frame beta chains. When rows share a CDR3 protein, they turn into one entry using the most common DNA and genes. In all, the sample holds over 150,000 distinct CDR3 sequences, and roughly 6.3% of those were seen once. The biggest ten clones account for roughly 4.7% of the sample. According to the study, the label for this sample's treatment or condition signals: allogeneic hematopoietic cell transplantation with graft depleted of TCRalphabeta T cells and CD19 B cells. The transplant recipients were children given TCRalphabeta/CD19-depleted allogeneic hematopoietic cell grafts.

General conclusions and limits of the study: In some patients, the high TCRbeta diversity seen at day 60 was put down to recipient T cells and intrathymic progenitors that had survived conditioning. The frequencies of hyperexpanded clones fell over the following months, and after one year, T-cell counts and TCRbeta diversity were mostly attributed to newly produced T cells. Apparently early alphabetaT-cell count recovery about two months after transplant reportedly relied on only several hundred rapidly expanded clones derived from non-depleted graft cells.

This TCR came from a girl under three years old with combined immunodeficiency, due to receive a stem cell transplant. Sample: PBMCs, taken before TCRalphabeta/CD19-depleted stem cell transplant.

CDR3 region: CASSQDSSGFQETQYF. The bases are TGCGCCAGCAGCCAAGATAGTAGCGGGTTCCAAGAGACCCAGTACTTC. Recombination linked TRBV4-1 to TRBJ2-5, with TRBD2 identical over 7 junction bases. Unmatched junction bases come to 5, with V trimmed by 0 bases and J by 1 base. Inclusive of the bounding cysteine and phenylalanine, the CDR3 is 16 residues long. Only CDR3 DNA remains: 48 bases, in frame from the first base. Via the germline V gene, CDR1 is MGHRA and CDR2 YSYEKL.